This passage covers 8 T cell receptor beta chains from one sample sequenced in a study of HIV-infected patients and healthy controls. Reverse transcription used about 500 ng RNA and constant-region primers for alpha and beta. Using multiplexing indices, alpha and beta chain libraries were generated apart by chain-specific third strand synthesis. TCRdb re-derived calls from the 5' RACE reads in MiXCR, one entry per CDR3 protein. The sample contains 7,000 to 8,500 distinct CDR3 sequences, 6.1% of which appear only once. All unsorted peripheral T cells were captured because whole blood was used without fractionation. Sequenced here: blood, sampled before antiretroviral therapy. The receptors originated from an adult with HIV infection.

This clonotype has ten or more counts. The chain joins TRBV3-1 to TRBJ2-5; weak D call: TRBD1 (6 bases). The CDR3 totals 16 residues. V lost 4 bases to trimming and J lost 4 bases, with 19 bases between them. Germline V gene data show CDR1 as LGHDT and CDR2 as YNNKEL (reference sequence). The CDR3 loop reads CASSRDLARGGETQYF. The DNA of the CDR3 is TGTGCCAGCAGCCGCGATCTCGCCAGAGGGGGAGAGACCCAGTACTTC.

This clonotype has a count of ten or more. The V and J genes are TRBV20-1 and TRBJ2-2, with 8 bases lining up with TRBD1. This CDR3 has 16 amino acids. Germline CDR1 reads DFQATT; CDR2 reads SNEGSKA (reference sequence). With V trimmed by 1 base and J by 3 bases, 7 bases remained unmatched. The DNA for the CDR3 is TGCAGTGCTAGAGCTCAGGGACAGGAACACACCGGGGAGCTGTTTTTT. Translating it yields CSARAQGQEHTGELFF.

This clonotype was seen ten or more times. The J gene is TRBJ2-6, the V gene TRBV12-3 or TRBV12-4; D is possibly TRBD1 or TRBD2 (5 bases each). V was trimmed by 3 bases and J by 3 bases, leaving 9 bases between them. The length of the CDR3 is 15 residues. The CDR3 protein is CASSFGAGGANVLTF. The CDR3 DNA is TGTGCCAGCAGTTTTGGGGCGGGTGGGGCCAACGTCCTGACTTTC.

This clonotype was recorded at least ten times. The chain employs TRBV6-1 and TRBJ1-1; 8 bases map to TRBD1. Germline loops: CDR1 MNHNS, CDR2 SASEGT. CDR3 length: 15 amino acids. Losses at the gene ends were 3 bases for V and 2 bases for J; bases not matched to a gene: 5. The CDR3 region is CASSEQTGENTEAFF. The CDR3 bases are TGTGCCAGCAGTGAGCAGACAGGGGAAAACACTGAAGCTTTCTTT.

Many counts were recorded for this clonotype. The V and J genes are TRBV11-2 and TRBJ1-1, with D perhaps matching TRBD1 (6 bases). Germline V lookup: CDR1 SGHAT, CDR2 FQNNGV. Trimming removed 2 bases at V and 1 base at J, with 14 bases between. The length of the CDR3 is 16 residues. In nucleotides, the CDR3 is TGTGCCAGCAGCTTATTGAGGGGGGGGGCGAACACTGAAGCTTTCTTT. This gives the protein CASSLLRGGANTEAFF.

The rearrangement uses TRBV30 and TRBJ1-6, with D tentatively TRBD1 (5 bases). Trimming stripped 1 base from V and 10 bases from J, with 23 bases between. The length of the CDR3 is 17 residues. Germline CDR1 is GTSNPN and CDR2 is SVGIG (reference sequence). DNA for the CDR3: TGTGCCTGGAGTGCGACTCTGACCACCGGGACGATATCACCCCTCCACTTT. It is translated as CAWSATLTTGTISPLHF.

This clonotype was picked up many times. The chain uses TRBV23-1 and TRBJ2-7, with 9 bases matching TRBD1. TRBV23-1 belongs to the ORF category, with a function that is uncertain. V trimming: 4 bases; J trimming: 6 bases; junction bases outside the gene matches: 10. The CDR3 sequence is 15 residues long. The CDR3 nucleotides are TGCGCCAGCAGTCTACCCGGGACAGGGTCGTCCGAGCAGTACTTC. Encoded protein: CASSLPGTGSSEQYF.

This clonotype was recorded many times. The chain recombines TRBV7-2 with TRBJ1-2; unclear D gene. Trimming left V 3 bases short and J 5 bases short, with 13 bases between. The length of the CDR3 is 14 residues. Looked up from germline, CDR1 is SGHTA and CDR2 is FQGNSA. CDR3 bases: TGTGCCAGCAGCTTGAGTCTTGAATCGTATGGCTACACCTTC. Its protein is CASSLSLESYGYTF.